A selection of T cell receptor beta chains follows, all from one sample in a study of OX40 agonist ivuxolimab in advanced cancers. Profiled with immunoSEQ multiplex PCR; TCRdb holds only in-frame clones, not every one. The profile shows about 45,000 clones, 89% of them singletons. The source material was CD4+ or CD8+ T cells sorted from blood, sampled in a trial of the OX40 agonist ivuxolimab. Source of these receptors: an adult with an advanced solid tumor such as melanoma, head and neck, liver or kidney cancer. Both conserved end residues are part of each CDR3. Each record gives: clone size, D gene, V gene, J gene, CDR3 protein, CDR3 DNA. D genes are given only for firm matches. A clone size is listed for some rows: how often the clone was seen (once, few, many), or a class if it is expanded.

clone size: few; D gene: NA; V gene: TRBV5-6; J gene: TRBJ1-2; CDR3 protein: CASSFYRNYGYTF; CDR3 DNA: TGTGCCAGCAGCTTCTACAGGAACTATGGCTACACCTTC
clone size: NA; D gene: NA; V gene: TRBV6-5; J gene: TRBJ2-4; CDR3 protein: CASAEGGGLANIQYF; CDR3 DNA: TGTGCCAGCGCCGAAGGGGGGGGTTTGGCAAACATTCAGTACTTC
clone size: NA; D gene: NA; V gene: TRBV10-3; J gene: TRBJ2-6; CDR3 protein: CAISDRPGNSGANVLTF; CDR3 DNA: TGTGCCATCAGTGATAGACCAGGAAACTCTGGGGCCAACGTCCTGACTTTC
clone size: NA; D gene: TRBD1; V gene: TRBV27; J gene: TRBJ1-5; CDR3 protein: CASSPGGARPQHF; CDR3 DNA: TGTGCCAGCAGCCCAGGGGGAGCGAGGCCCCAGCATTTT
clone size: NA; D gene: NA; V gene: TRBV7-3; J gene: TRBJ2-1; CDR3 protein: CASSLMAHNEQFF; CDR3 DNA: TGTGCCAGCAGCTTAATGGCCCACAATGAGCAGTTCTTC
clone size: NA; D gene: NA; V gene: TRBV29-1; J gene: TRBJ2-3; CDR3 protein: CSPPGTSGKYF; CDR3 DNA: TGCAGCCCCCCGGGAACGTCCGGAAAGTATTTT
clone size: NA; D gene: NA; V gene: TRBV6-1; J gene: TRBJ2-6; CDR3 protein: CASRGTGWANVLTF; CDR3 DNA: TGTGCCAGCAGGGGGACCGGCTGGGCCAACGTCCTGACTTTC
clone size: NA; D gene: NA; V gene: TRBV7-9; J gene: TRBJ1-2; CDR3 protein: CASSFRFDGYTF; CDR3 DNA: TGTGCCAGCAGCTTCCGTTTCGATGGCTACACCTTC
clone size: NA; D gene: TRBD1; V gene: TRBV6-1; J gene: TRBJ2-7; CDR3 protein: CASSGPGGPGPYEQYF; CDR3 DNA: TGTGCCAGCAGTGGCCCAGGGGGCCCCGGCCCCTACGAGCAGTACTTC
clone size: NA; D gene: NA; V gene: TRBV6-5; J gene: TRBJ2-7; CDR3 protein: CASSWRKGFEQYF; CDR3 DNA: TGTGCCAGCAGCTGGCGAAAAGGGTTCGAGCAGTACTTC
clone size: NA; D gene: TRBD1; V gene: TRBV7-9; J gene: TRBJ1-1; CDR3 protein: CASTGTVYEAFF; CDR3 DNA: TGTGCCAGCACCGGGACAGTTTATGAAGCTTTCTTT
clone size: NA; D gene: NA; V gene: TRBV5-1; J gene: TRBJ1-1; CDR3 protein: CASSLEVTGEAFF; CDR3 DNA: TGCGCCAGCAGCTTGGAGGTTACGGGTGAAGCTTTCTTT
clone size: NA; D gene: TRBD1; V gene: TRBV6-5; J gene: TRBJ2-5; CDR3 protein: CASNMGQRETQYF; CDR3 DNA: TGTGCCAGCAACATGGGACAGAGGGAGACCCAGTACTTC
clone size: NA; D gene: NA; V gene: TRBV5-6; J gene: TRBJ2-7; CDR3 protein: CASSPGLKLYEQYF; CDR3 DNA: TGTGCCAGCAGCCCTGGACTAAAACTCTACGAGCAGTACTTC
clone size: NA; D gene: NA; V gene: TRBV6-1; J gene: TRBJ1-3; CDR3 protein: CASKPEVNTIYF; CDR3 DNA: TGTGCCAGCAAACCCGAAGTAAACACCATATATTTT
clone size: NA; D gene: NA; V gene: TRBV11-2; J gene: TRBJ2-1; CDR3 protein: CASSLEFGATYNEQFF; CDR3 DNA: TGTGCCAGCAGCTTAGAGTTTGGCGCGACCTACAATGAGCAGTTCTTC
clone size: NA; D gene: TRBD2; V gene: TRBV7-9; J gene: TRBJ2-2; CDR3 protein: CASSIPTSGSPGNTGELFF; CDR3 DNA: TGTGCCAGCAGCATCCCGACTAGCGGGAGCCCCGGGAACACCGGGGAGCTGTTTTTT
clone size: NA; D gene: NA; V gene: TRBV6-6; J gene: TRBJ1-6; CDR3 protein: CASTPSWTVSPLHF; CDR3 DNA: TGTGCCAGCACTCCTTCGTGGACAGTCTCACCCCTCCACTTT
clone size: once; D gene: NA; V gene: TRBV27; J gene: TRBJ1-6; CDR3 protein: CASSQWDSPLHF; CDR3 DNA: TGTGCCAGCAGTCAGTGGGATTCACCCCTCCACTTT
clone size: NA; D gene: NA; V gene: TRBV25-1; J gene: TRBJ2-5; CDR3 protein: CASSDAIQETQYF; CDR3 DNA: TGTGCCAGCAGTGATGCCATCCAAGAGACCCAGTACTTC
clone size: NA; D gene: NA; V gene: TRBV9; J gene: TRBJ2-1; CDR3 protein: CASSVGSGGGEQFF; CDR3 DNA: TGTGCCAGCAGCGTAGGGTCCGGGGGCGGCGAGCAGTTCTTC
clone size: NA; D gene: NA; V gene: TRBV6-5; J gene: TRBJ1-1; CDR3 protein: CASSYSGLNTEAFF; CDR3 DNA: TGTGCCAGCAGTTACTCCGGCCTGAACACTGAAGCTTTCTTT
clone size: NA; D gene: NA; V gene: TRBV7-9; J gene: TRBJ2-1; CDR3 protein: CASSLALQGPFF; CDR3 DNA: TGTGCCAGCAGCTTAGCGCTACAGGGTCCGTTCTTC